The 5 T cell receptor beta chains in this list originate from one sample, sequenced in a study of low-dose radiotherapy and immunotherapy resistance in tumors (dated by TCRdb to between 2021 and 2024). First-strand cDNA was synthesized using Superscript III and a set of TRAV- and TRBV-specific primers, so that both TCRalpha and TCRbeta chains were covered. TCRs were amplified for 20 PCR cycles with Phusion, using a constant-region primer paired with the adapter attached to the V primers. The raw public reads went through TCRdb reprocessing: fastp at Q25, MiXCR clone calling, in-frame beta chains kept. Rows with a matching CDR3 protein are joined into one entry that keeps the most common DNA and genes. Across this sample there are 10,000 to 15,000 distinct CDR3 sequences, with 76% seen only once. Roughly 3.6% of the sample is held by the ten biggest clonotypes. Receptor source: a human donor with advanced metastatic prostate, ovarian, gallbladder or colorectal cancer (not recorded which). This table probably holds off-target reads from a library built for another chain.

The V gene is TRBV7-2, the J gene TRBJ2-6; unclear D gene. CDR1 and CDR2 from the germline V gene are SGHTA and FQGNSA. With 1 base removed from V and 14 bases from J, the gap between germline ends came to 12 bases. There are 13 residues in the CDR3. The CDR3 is CASSLDPGLLLTF. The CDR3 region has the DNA TGTGCCAGCAGCTTAGACCCAGGCCTGCTCCTGACTTTC.

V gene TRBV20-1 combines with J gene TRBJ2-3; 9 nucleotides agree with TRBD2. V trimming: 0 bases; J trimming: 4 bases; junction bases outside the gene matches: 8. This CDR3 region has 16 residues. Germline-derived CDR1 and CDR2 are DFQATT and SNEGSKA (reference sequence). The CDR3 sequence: CSARDITSGRADTQYF. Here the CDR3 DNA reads TGCAGTGCTAGAGATATCACTAGCGGGCGAGCAGATACGCAGTATTTT.

Written as DNA, the CDR3 is TGTGCCACCAGCAGAGATCGTGGGTCCTACGAGCAGTACTTC. This encodes CATSRDRGSYEQYF. The chain links TRBV15 to TRBJ2-7; D gene uncertain. CDR3 length: 14 amino acids. Germline assignment: CDR1 LNHNV and CDR2 YYDKDF (reference sequence). Between the trimmed V and J ends, which lost 0 bases and 1 base, there was a span of 7 bases.

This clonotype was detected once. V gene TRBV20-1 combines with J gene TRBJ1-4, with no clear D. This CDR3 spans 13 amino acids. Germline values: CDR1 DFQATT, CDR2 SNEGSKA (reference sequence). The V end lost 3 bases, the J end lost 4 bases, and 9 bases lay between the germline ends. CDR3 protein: CSARGRFNEKLFF. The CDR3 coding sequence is TGCAGTGCTAGGGGCAGGTTTAATGAAAAACTGTTTTTT.

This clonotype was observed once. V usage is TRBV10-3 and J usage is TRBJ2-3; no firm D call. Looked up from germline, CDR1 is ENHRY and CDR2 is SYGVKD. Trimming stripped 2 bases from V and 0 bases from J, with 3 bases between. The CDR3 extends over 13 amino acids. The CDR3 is CAISEASTDTQYF. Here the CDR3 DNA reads TGTGCCATCAGTGAGGCTAGCACAGATACGCAGTATTTT.